Each of the 4 T cell receptor beta chains below was sequenced from the same sample in a study of human T cells and chemical hapten exposure. Time point defined: pre-sensitization, week 0. As for treatment: therapeutic diphenylcyclopropenone sensitization with weekly scalp DPC. TCRdb processed the RACE reads anew with MiXCR; each CDR3 protein has one entry. The table includes 95,000 to 150,000 distinct CDR3 sequences, approximately 13% detected once. Sequenced here: whole blood, sampled in connection with sensitization to the hapten diphenylcyclopropenone (DPC). The receptors derive from a woman between 18 and 30 years old with alopecia areata. Some clones in this sample may be carry-over from other donors' samples.

This clonotype came up a few times. The chain recombines TRBV5-1 with TRBJ1-1; tentative D call: TRBD1 (6 bases). CDR3 length equals 14 residues. Per germline, CDR1 SGHRS and CDR2 YFSETQ. V gave up 1 base and J gave up 4 bases, with 11 bases separating them. The CDR3 region is CASSLLGQSTEAFF. CDR3 nucleotide sequence: TGCGCCAGCAGCTTGTTAGGACAGTCCACTGAAGCTTTCTTT.

This clonotype was picked up a small number of times. This chain uses TRBV24-1 with TRBJ2-1, with 8 bases identical to TRBD1. The CDR3 contains 16 residues. The ends lost 5 bases at V and 8 bases at J; junction bases unmatched: 13. Germline-derived CDR1 and CDR2 are KGHDR and SFDVKD. CDR3 residues: CATSVQGTGSRDEQFF. For the CDR3, the DNA is TGTGCCACCAGTGTCCAAGGGACAGGCTCCCGGGATGAGCAGTTCTTC.

This clonotype was recorded many times. The J gene is TRBJ1-5, the V gene TRBV3-1; tentative D call: TRBD1 (5 bases). The germline V and J ends were trimmed by 3 bases and 5 bases, with 8 bases remaining between them. The V gene's germline CDR1 is LGHDT and CDR2 YNNKEL (reference sequence). The length of the CDR3 is 13 residues. The CDR3 protein is CASSQGRDQPQHF. The CDR3 DNA reads TGTGCCAGCAGCCAGGGGCGGGATCAGCCCCAGCATTTT.

This clonotype was detected only a few times. The V and J genes are TRBV7-2 and TRBJ2-2; 9 nucleotides line up with TRBD1. After removal of 6 bases from V and 6 bases from J, the junction contained 11 bases not matched to a gene. This CDR3 spans 16 amino acids. Germline lookup yields CDR1 SGHTA and CDR2 FQGNSA. The CDR3, as DNA: TGTGCCAGCAGGCCGGGGACAGGGCCCGTCTCCGGGGAGCTGTTTTTT. Its protein is CASRPGTGPVSGELFF. Variable domain in full (rest from reference TRBV7-2 and TRBJ2-2): GAGVSQSPSNKVTEKGKDVELRCDPISGHTALYWYRQSLGQGLEFLIYFQGNSAPDKSGLPSDRFSAERTGGSVSTLTIQRTQQEDSAVYLCASRPGTGPVSGELFFGEGSRLTVL.